The clone carrying this TCR beta chain occurred once. Sequencing used immunoSEQ multiplex PCR; TCRdb keeps in-frame clones, though not all of them. The table shows roughly 45,000 clones, with approximately 84% occurring only once. The CDR3 has 14 amino acids. The V gene lost 5 bases and the J gene lost 8 bases, with 15 bases spanning the gap. Germline CDR1 is SEHNR and CDR2 is FQNEAQ (reference sequence). This sample was taken from a study of blood T cell repertoires in COVID-19. Study-wide context: Specimens from acute and convalescent COVID-19 originated in the United States, Italy and Spain. PBMCs, B-cell-depleted T cells, or T cells were the source of the cDNA or gDNA that made up the material.

The sample taken for sequencing was peripheral blood. This chain links TRBV7-9 with TRBJ1-4; tentatively, D is TRBD1 (5 bases). This TCR was sampled from a man aged 45 to 65 with active COVID-19. CDR3 bases: TGTGCCAGCAGCAATCCATTCGGGGGGGAAAAACTGTTTTTT. Its translation is CASSNPFGGEKLFF.